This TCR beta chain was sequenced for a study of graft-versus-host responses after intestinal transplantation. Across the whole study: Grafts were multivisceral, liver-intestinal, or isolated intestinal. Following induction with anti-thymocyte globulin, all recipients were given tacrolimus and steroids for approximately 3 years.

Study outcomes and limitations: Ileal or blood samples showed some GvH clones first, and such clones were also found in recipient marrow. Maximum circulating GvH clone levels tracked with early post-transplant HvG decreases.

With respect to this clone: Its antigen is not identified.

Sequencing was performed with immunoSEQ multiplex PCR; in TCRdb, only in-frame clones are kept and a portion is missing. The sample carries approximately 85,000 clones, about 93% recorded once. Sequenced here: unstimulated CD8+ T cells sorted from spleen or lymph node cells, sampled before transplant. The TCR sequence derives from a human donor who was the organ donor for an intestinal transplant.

This CDR3 reads CASSFLAGAEDTQYF. CDR3 in DNA: TGTGCCAGCAGCTTTCTAGCGGGAGCCGAAGATACGCAGTATTTT. V usage is TRBV7-9 and J usage is TRBJ2-3; 10 nucleotides align to TRBD2. CDR1 is SEHNR and CDR2 is FQNEAQ in the germline V gene (reference sequence). The CDR3 is 15 residues long. V was clipped by 3 bases and J by 5 bases; unmatched bases: 5.